A single sample gave rise to the 23 T cell receptor beta chains below, sequenced in a study of shared T cell receptors in the human thymus. TCRdb's copy holds only in-frame clones and misses some; the assay was immunoSEQ multiplex PCR. The sample yields hundreds of thousands of clones, 70% to 90% seen once. These data also formed part of another study, on human thymus T cells.

Material: thymocytes. The origin of the receptors is a boy in the first two years of life with a congenital heart defect.

V and J are TRBV4-3 and TRBJ2-1, with TRBD2 identical over 8 bases. The CDR3 loop spans 13 amino acids. V lost 4 bases, J lost 10 bases, and 6 bases stayed unmatched. The germline CDR1 and CDR2 sequences are LGHNA and YSLEER. The chain's CDR3 is CASSRRRTSEQFF. The CDR3 DNA sequence: TGCGCCAGCAGCCGCCGTCGGACTAGCGAGCAGTTCTTC.

This clone was counted a single time. The gene calls are TRBV29-1 and TRBJ2-1; 7 bases are shared with TRBD2. Germline CDR1 and CDR2: SQVTM and ANQGSEA. The CDR3 covers 14 residues. V was clipped by 2 bases and J by 8 bases; unmatched bases: 9. The CDR3 loop reads CSVELREGPYEQFF. In nucleotides, the CDR3 is TGCAGCGTTGAATTGAGGGAGGGCCCGTATGAGCAGTTCTTC.

V is TRBV5-4 and J is TRBJ2-1; D is perhaps TRBD1 (5 bases). This CDR3 is built from 12 residues. Trimming stripped 4 bases from V and 6 bases from J, with 8 bases between. Germline lookup yields CDR1 SGHNT and CDR2 YYREEE (reference sequence). CDR3 in DNA: TGTGCCAGCAGCAGTAGGGGCAATGAGCAGTTCTTC. Translation: CASSSRGNEQFF.

V is TRBV7-2 and J is TRBJ1-1; 8 bases map to TRBD1. This CDR3 contains 19 residues. V lost 7 bases, J lost 3 bases, and 22 bases stayed unmatched. Germline CDR1 SGHTA, CDR2 FQGNSA. The CDR3 loop reads CASTFLEGRGQRGDTEAFF. CDR3 nucleotide sequence: TGTGCCAGCACCTTCCTGGAAGGCAGGGGGCAGAGGGGAGACACTGAAGCTTTCTTT.

J is TRBJ2-7 and V is TRBV6-6, with 13 bases lining up with TRBD2. The CDR3 is 15 residues long. V dropped 4 bases and J dropped 7; count of bases not matched to a gene: 7. CDR1 is MNHNY and CDR2 is SVGAGI in the germline V gene (reference sequence). The CDR3 coding sequence is TGTGCCAGCAGTTCGGGACTAGCGGGATCAGGGGAGCAGTACTTC. This sequence encodes CASSSGLAGSGEQYF.

The V call is TRBV2, the J call TRBJ2-4; 9 nucleotides line up with TRBD1. V lost 6 bases to trimming and J lost 2 bases; unmatched junction nucleotides: 11. Germline-derived CDR1 and CDR2 are SNHLY and FYNNEI. The CDR3 has 17 residues. The CDR3 DNA sequence: TGTGCCAGCAGGAATAAAGGACAGGGGAGACCCAAAAACATTCAGTACTTC. It encodes CASRNKGQGRPKNIQYF.

The chain has TRBV29-1 and TRBJ2-7; the D is unclear. There are 10 residues in the CDR3. Trimming removed 7 bases at V and 0 bases at J, with 4 bases between. CDR1 and CDR2 (germline): SQVTM, ANQGSEA. For the CDR3, the DNA is TGCAGCGGGAGCTCCTACGAGCAGTACTTC. This gives the protein CSGSSYEQYF.

V and J are TRBV7-9 and TRBJ1-2, with 8 bases lining up with TRBD1. The germline CDR1 and CDR2 sequences are SEHNR and FQNEAQ (reference sequence). V lost 5 bases and J lost 5; bases outside the gene matches: 13. The CDR3 is 16 amino acids. CDR3 in amino acids: CASSPRKDRAGYGYTF. DNA for the CDR3: TGTGCCAGCAGCCCTAGAAAGGACAGGGCCGGTTATGGCTACACCTTC.

The rearrangement links TRBV27 to TRBJ2-7; 9 bases agree with TRBD2. V lost 5 bases, J lost 0 bases, and 8 bases stayed unmatched. The CDR3 has 16 residues. Germline values: CDR1 MNHEY, CDR2 SMNVEV (reference sequence). The CDR3 here is CASSPTSGLASYEQYF. The CDR3 DNA sequence: TGTGCCAGCAGTCCGACTTCGGGACTAGCCTCCTACGAGCAGTACTTC.

The chain has TRBV4-3 and TRBJ2-7; 9 nucleotides agree with TRBD2. The V and J ends lost 1 base and 1 base, in that order; junction bases with no gene match: 5. CDR1 is LGHNA and CDR2 is YSLEER in the germline V gene. CDR3 length equals 16 residues. CDR3 protein: CASSQGRLAGSYEQYF. In nucleotides, the CDR3 is TGCGCCAGCAGCCAAGGGCGCCTAGCGGGGTCCTACGAGCAGTACTTC.

The gene calls are TRBV9 and TRBJ2-5; 9 nucleotides align to TRBD2. In germline, CDR1 is SGDLS, CDR2 YYNGEE. J was trimmed by 5 bases and V by 0 bases; bases with no gene match: 8. The CDR3 length is 16 residues. The CDR3 bases are TGTGCCAGCAGCGTAGAGACTAGCGGTCCGGGGGAGACCCAGTACTTC. Protein sequence: CASSVETSGPGETQYF.

The chain employs TRBV12-5 and TRBJ2-1; 10 positions match TRBD2. This CDR3 is 19 amino acids long. V lost 6 bases, J lost 3 bases, and 17 bases stayed unmatched. Germline CDR1 and CDR2: LGHNT and FRNRAP. The CDR3 coding sequence is TGTGCTAGTGGCCTGACTAGCGGGTACTCCTCGATATACTACAATGAGCAGTTCTTC. Protein sequence: CASGLTSGYSSIYYNEQFF.

This clone has just one count. The chain joins TRBV2 to TRBJ1-2; D remains ambiguous. The CDR3 length is 13 residues. From germline, CDR1 is SNHLY and CDR2 FYNNEI. Trimming took off 6 bases at V and 7 bases at J, with 15 bases between the two ends. The CDR3: CASRESWGAGYTF. CDR3 coding DNA: TGTGCCAGCAGGGAGTCTTGGGGAGCTGGCTACACCTTC.

This clone was seen once. This chain uses TRBV27 with TRBJ1-5; D call uncertain. The CDR3 has 14 residues. The germline gives CDR1 MNHEY, CDR2 SMNVEV (reference sequence). Trimming left V 4 bases short and J 0 bases short, with 7 bases between. The CDR3, as DNA: TGTGCCAGCAGTTCCTACGGTAGCAATCAGCCCCAGCATTTT. It encodes CASSSYGSNQPQHF.

The chain joins TRBV14 to TRBJ2-7, with 11 bases fitting TRBD2. The CDR3 extends over 16 amino acids. From germline, CDR1 is SGHDN and CDR2 FVKESK. V gave up 3 bases and J gave up 4 bases; unmatched junction bases: 8. The CDR3 coding sequence is TGTGCCAGCAGCCAGGGTCCGACTAGCGGGAAATACGAGCAGTACTTC. Protein sequence: CASSQGPTSGKYEQYF.

This sequence joins TRBV7-9 and TRBJ1-5, with D tentatively TRBD1 (6 bases). CDR3 length: 14 residues. Trimming removed 2 bases from V and 5 bases from J, with 10 bases in between. Germline values: CDR1 SEHNR, CDR2 FQNEAQ (reference sequence). The CDR3: CASSLSGGDQPQHF. DNA of the CDR3: TGTGCCAGCAGCTTATCTGGGGGCGATCAGCCCCAGCATTTT.

The V and J genes are TRBV27 and TRBJ2-1; a possible D gene is TRBD1 (6 bases). The germline V gene has CDR1 MNHEY and CDR2 SMNVEV (reference sequence). The CDR3 contains 16 residues. V was cut by 2 bases and J by 9 bases, with 20 bases left in between. CDR3 DNA sequence: TGTGCCAGCAGTTTACCCACCCACAGGGAACGAAGTGAGCAGTTCTTC. Translated: CASSLPTHRERSEQFF.

This sequence joins TRBV11-3 and TRBJ2-1; TRBD2 aligns across 12 bases. J was trimmed by 12 bases and V by 0 bases; bases with no gene match: 6. There are 15 residues in the CDR3. Germline CDR1 and CDR2: SGHNT and YENEEA. The CDR3, as DNA: TGTGCCAGCAGCTTAGATACACTAGCGGGAGGTGGGCAGTTCTTC. Translating gives CASSLDTLAGGGQFF.

The CDR3 DNA sequence: TGCGCCAGCAGTGGGAGAAGCAATCAGCCCCAGCATTTT. It is translated as CASSGRSNQPQHF. The chain carries TRBV10-2 and TRBJ1-5; D gene uncertain. V dropped 4 bases and J dropped 1 base, with 5 bases sitting between them. Germline CDR1 WSHSY, CDR2 SAAADI. The length of the CDR3 is 13 residues.

In its sample, this clone was seen once. This chain joins TRBV18 and TRBJ2-7; D unclear. V was shortened by 0 bases and J by 0 bases, with 6 bases between the two germline ends. The germline gives CDR1 KGHSH, CDR2 LQKENI. This CDR3 region has 14 residues. The CDR3 DNA follows: TGTGCCAGCTCACCACCGGCCAGCTCCTACGAGCAGTACTTC. Translated, it gives CASSPPASSYEQYF.

V usage is TRBV29-1 and J usage is TRBJ2-5; 11 nucleotides match TRBD2. The ends lost 0 bases at V and 7 bases at J; junction bases unmatched: 10. From germline, CDR1 is SQVTM and CDR2 ANQGSEA. This CDR3 is built from 16 residues. In nucleotides, the CDR3 is TGCAGCGTTGAAGATACGCGACTAGCGGGAATAGGGACCCAGTACTTC. It translates to CSVEDTRLAGIGTQYF.

This clone was seen a few times. The genes are TRBV19 and TRBJ1-5; the match to TRBD1 covers 7 bases. The CDR3 is 18 amino acids. Looked up from germline, CDR1 is LNHDA and CDR2 is SQIVND (reference sequence). The trim removed 5 bases at V and 0 bases at J, leaving 13 bases unmatched. The CDR3 sequence: CASSPRDSRSYSNQPQHF. In DNA, the CDR3 is TGTGCCAGTAGTCCGAGGGACAGTCGTTCGTATAGCAATCAGCCCCAGCATTTT.

This chain uses TRBV27 with TRBJ2-3, with a weak D call TRBD2 (6 bases). V was clipped by 10 bases and J by 4 bases, with 18 bases between them. The CDR3 is 14 amino acids. CDR1 is MNHEY, CDR2 SMNVEV, per germline (reference sequence). The CDR3 DNA sequence: TGTGCCACCATGGCAACGGCGGGACCAGATACGCAGTATTTT. Translating it yields CATMATAGPDTQYF.